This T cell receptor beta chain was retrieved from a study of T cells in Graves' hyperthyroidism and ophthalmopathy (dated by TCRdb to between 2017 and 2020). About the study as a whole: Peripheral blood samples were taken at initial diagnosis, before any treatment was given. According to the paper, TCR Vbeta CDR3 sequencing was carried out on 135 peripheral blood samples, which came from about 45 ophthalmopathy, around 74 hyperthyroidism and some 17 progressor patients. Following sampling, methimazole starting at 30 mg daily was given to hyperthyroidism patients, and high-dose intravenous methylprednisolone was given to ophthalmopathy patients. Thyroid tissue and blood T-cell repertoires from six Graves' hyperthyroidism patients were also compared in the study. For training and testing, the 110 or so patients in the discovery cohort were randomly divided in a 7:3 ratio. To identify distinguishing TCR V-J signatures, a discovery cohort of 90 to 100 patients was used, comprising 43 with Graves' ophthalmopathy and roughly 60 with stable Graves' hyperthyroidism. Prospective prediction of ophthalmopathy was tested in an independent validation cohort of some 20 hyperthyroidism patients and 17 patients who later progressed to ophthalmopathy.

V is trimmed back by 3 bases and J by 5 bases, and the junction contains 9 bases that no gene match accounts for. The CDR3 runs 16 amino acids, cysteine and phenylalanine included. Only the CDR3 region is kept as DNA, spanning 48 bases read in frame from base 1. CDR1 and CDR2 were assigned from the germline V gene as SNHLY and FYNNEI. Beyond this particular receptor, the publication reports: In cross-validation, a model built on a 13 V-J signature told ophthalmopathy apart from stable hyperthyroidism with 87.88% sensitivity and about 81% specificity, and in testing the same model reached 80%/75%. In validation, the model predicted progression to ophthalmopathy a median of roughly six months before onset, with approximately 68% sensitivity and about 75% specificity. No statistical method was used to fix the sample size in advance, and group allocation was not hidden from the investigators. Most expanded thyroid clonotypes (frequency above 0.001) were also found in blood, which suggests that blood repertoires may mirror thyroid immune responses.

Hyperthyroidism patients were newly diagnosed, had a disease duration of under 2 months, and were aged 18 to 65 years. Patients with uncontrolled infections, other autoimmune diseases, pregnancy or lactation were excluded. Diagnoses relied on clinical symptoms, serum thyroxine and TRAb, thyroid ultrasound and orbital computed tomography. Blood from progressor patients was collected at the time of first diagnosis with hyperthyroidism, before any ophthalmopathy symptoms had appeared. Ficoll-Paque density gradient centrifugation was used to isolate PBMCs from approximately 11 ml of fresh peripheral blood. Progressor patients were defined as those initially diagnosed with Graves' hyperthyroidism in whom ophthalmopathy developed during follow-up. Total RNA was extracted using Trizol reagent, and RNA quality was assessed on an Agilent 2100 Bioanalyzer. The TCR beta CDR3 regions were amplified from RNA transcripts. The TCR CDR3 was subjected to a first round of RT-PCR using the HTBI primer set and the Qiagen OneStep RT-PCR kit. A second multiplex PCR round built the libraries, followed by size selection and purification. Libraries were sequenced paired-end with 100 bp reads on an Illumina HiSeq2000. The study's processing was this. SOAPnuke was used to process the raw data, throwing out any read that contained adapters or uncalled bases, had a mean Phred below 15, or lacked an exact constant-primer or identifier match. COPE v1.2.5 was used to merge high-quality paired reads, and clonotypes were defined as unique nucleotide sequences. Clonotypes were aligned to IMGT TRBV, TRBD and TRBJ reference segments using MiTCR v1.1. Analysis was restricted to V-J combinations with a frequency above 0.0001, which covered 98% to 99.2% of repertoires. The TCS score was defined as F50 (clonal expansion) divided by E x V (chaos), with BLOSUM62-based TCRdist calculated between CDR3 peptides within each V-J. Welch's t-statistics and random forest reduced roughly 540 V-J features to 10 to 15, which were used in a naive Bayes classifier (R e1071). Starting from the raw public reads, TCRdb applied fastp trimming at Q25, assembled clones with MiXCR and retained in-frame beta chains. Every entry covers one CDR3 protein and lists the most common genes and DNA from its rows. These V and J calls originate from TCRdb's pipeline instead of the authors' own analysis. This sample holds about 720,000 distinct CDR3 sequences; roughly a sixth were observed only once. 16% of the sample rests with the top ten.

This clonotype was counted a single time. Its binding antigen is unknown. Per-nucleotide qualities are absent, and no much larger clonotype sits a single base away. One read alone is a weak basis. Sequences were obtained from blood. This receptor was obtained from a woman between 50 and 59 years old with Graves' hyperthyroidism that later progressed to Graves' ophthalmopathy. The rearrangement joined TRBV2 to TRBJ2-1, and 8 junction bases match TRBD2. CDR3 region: CASSEASGGPDNEQFF. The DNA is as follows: TGTGCCAGCAGTGAGGCGAGCGGGGGCCCAGACAATGAGCAGTTCTTC.